A selection of T cell receptor beta chains follows, all from one sample in a study of cytomegalovirus exposure and HLA in healthy donors. The assay was immunoSEQ multiplex PCR, and TCRdb's table has in-frame clones only and misses some. The table has approximately 140,000 clones, approximately 79% seen once. The sequenced sample was PBMCs. All receptors come from a man aged 45-65 years in good health and CMV-seropositive. Both conserved end residues are part of each CDR3. The order of the fields is V gene, clone size, D gene, J gene, CDR3 protein, CDR3 DNA. The D gene is left open where the match is weak. Not all rows give a size; the values are once, few, many and, for expanded clones, a class.

>TRBV5-6|.|.|TRBJ2-1
CASSFINEQFF
TGTGCCAGCAGCTTTATAAATGAGCAGTTCTTC
>TRBV2|few|.|TRBJ1-1
CASRLSQNTEAFF
TGTGCCAGCAGACTATCCCAGAACACTGAAGCTTTCTTT
>TRBV6-6|.|.|TRBJ1-4
CASSPTGIATNEKLFF
TGTGCCAGCAGCCCGACAGGAATTGCAACTAATGAAAAACTGTTTTTT
>TRBV5-1|once|.|TRBJ2-6
CASSLGAAGANVLTF
TGCGCCAGCAGCTTGGGGGCTGCTGGGGCCAACGTCCTGACTTTC
>TRBV18|.|TRBD1|TRBJ2-7
CASSPTGGNYEQYF
TGTGCCAGCTCACCCACAGGGGGTAACTACGAGCAGTACTTC
>TRBV7-9|once|TRBD2|TRBJ2-7
CASSRGLAGLNRYEQYF
TGTGCCAGCAGCCGGGGACTAGCGGGACTCAATCGCTACGAGCAGTACTTC
>TRBV7-9|.|.|TRBJ2-7
CASSLKASGYYEQYF
TGTGCCAGCAGCTTAAAGGCTTCAGGGTACTACGAGCAGTACTTC
>TRBV28|once|.|TRBJ2-2
CASNSGHLNTGELFF
TGTGCCAGCAACAGTGGACATTTGAACACCGGGGAGCTGTTTTTT
>TRBV6-5|.|TRBD2|TRBJ2-1
CASSGSGSRDEQFF
TGTGCCAGCAGCGGGAGCGGGAGTAGGGATGAGCAGTTCTTC
>TRBV11-2|.|TRBD2|TRBJ2-7
CASSLGPSGYEQYF
TGTGCCAGCAGCTTAGGTCCTAGCGGTTACGAGCAGTACTTC
>TRBV28|.|.|TRBJ2-6
CASSLGGRLSGANVLTF
TGTGCCAGCAGTTTGGGGGGACGGCTCTCTGGGGCCAACGTCCTGACTTTC
>TRBV5-4|.|TRBD2|TRBJ2-5
CASSPRLAGIQETQYF
TGTGCCAGCAGCCCGAGACTAGCGGGGATCCAAGAGACCCAGTACTTC
>TRBV30|few|.|TRBJ2-3
CAWSVLGTQYF
TGTGCCTGGAGTGTACTTGGTACGCAGTATTTT
>TRBV2|.|TRBD2|TRBJ2-1
CASRRTSQAEQFF
TGTGCCAGCAGAAGGACTAGCCAAGCTGAGCAGTTCTTC
>TRBV6-4|few|.|TRBJ2-3
CASSPERESGTDTQYF
TGTGCCAGCAGTCCTGAGAGGGAGAGTGGCACAGATACGCAGTATTTT
>TRBV9|once|.|TRBJ2-3
CASSVVSLERLDEDTQYF
TGTGCCAGCAGCGTAGTATCCCTTGAGAGGTTAGATGAGGATACGCAGTATTTT
>TRBV27|.|.|TRBJ2-1
CASSGGGPYNEQFF
TGTGCCAGCAGTGGAGGAGGGCCCTACAATGAGCAGTTCTTC
>TRBV9|.|.|TRBJ1-3
CASSALSGNTIYF
TGTGCCAGCAGCGCCCTCTCTGGAAACACCATATATTTT
>TRBV10-3|few|.|TRBJ1-3
CAIKAGGAGNTIYF
TGTGCCATCAAAGCGGGGGGGGCTGGAAACACCATATATTTT
>TRBV10-3|.|TRBD2|TRBJ2-3
CALKREGADTQYF
TGTGCCCTCAAGCGGGAGGGAGCAGATACGCAGTATTTT
>TRBV9|few|TRBD2|TRBJ2-7
CASSVTSGSPYEQYF
TGTGCCAGCAGCGTGACTAGCGGGAGCCCCTACGAGCAGTACTTC
>TRBV5-1|few|.|TRBJ1-3
CASSLDGTTGNTIYF
TGCGCCAGCAGCTTGGACGGGACAACTGGAAACACCATATATTTT
>TRBV18|.|TRBD1|TRBJ1-5
CASSRQGGNQPQHF
TGTGCCAGCTCAAGACAGGGAGGCAATCAGCCCCAGCATTTT
>TRBV19|few|.|TRBJ1-1
CASRGAGPEAFF
TGTGCCAGTAGGGGGGCAGGACCTGAAGCTTTCTTT
>TRBV18|few|TRBD2|TRBJ2-1
CASSLLAGGSVNNEQFF
TGTGCCAGCTCCCTTCTAGCGGGAGGTTCTGTAAACAATGAGCAGTTCTTC
>TRBV5-5|once|.|TRBJ1-4
CASIGMGATNEKLFF
TGTGCCAGCATAGGGATGGGAGCAACTAATGAAAAACTGTTTTTT
>TRBV28|few|TRBD1|TRBJ1-4
CASGLATGDNEKLFF
TGTGCCAGCGGGCTGGCGACAGGGGATAATGAAAAACTGTTTTTT
>TRBV27|.|TRBD2|TRBJ2-3
CASSSYASGFSTDTQYF
TGTGCCAGCAGTTCCTACGCTAGCGGATTCAGCACAGATACGCAGTATTTT
>TRBV11-3|.|.|TRBJ2-1
CASGIRDEQFF
TGTGCCAGCGGAATTCGGGATGAGCAGTTCTTC
>TRBV7-6|.|TRBD2|TRBJ2-5
CASSLGLAGGQETQYF
TGTGCCAGCAGCTTAGGACTAGCGGGAGGGCAAGAGACCCAGTACTTC
>TRBV29-1|few|.|TRBJ2-7
CSVEDPGTYEQYF
TGCAGCGTTGAAGATCCAGGGACCTACGAGCAGTACTTC
>TRBV6-1|.|TRBD1|TRBJ1-1
CASMTGQVNTEAFF
TGTGCCAGCATGACAGGGCAAGTCAACACTGAAGCTTTCTTT
>TRBV4-2|few|TRBD2|TRBJ2-1
CASSRGTSGISDEQFF
TGTGCCAGCAGCCGCGGGACTAGCGGGATTTCGGATGAGCAGTTCTTC
>TRBV27|.|TRBD2|TRBJ2-7
CASSLPPGSGSEQYF
TGTGCCAGCAGTTTACCCCCGGGTAGCGGGAGCGAGCAGTACTTC
>TRBV4-1|.|TRBD2|TRBJ2-3
CASSGPGGGSDTQYF
TGCGCCAGCAGCGGACCGGGAGGTGGTTCAGATACGCAGTATTTT
>TRBV19|.|.|TRBJ1-3
CASSMALWRSGNTIYF
TGTGCCAGTAGTATGGCCCTTTGGAGGTCTGGAAACACCATATATTTT
>TRBV27|few|TRBD2|TRBJ2-7
CASGPRGLGPSEQYF
TGTGCCAGCGGCCCCCGAGGACTAGGGCCCTCCGAGCAGTACTTC
>TRBV2|.|.|TRBJ1-1
CASKYFETEAFF
TGTGCCAGCAAGTACTTTGAGACTGAAGCTTTCTTT
>TRBV2|few|.|TRBJ2-3
CASERASGTDTQYF
TGTGCCAGCGAAAGGGCTAGCGGCACAGATACGCAGTATTTT
>TRBV6-5|.|.|TRBJ2-3
CASSYRDLTDTQYF
TGTGCCAGCAGTTACCGGGATCTAACAGATACGCAGTATTTT
>TRBV11-3|.|TRBD2|TRBJ2-1
CASSLETSGNNEQFF
TGTGCCAGCAGCTTAGAGACTAGCGGTAACAATGAGCAGTTCTTC
>TRBV6-1|.|.|TRBJ1-2
CASSNPPGGKGGYTF
TGTGCCAGCAGTAACCCTCCGGGGGGCAAAGGTGGCTACACCTTC
>TRBV18|few|.|TRBJ1-4
CASSPGRTVQGLFF
TGTGCCAGCTCACCGGGGCGGACGGTGCAAGGACTGTTTTTT
>TRBV25-1|.|TRBD2|TRBJ2-5
CASSGGLAATQETQYF
TGTGCCAGCAGTGGGGGACTAGCGGCCACCCAAGAGACCCAGTACTTC
>TRBV19|.|TRBD1|TRBJ2-7
CASRGGTGRDEQYF
TGTGCCAGTAGAGGAGGGACAGGGAGGGACGAGCAGTACTTC
>TRBV2|.|.|TRBJ2-1
CASSLESKQFF
TGTGCCAGCAGCTTAGAGAGCAAGCAGTTCTTC
>TRBV2|.|.|TRBJ2-7
CASSLYEQYF
TGTGCCAGCAGTCTGTACGAGCAGTACTTC
>TRBV4-1|.|.|TRBJ2-2
CASSQVGATGELFF
TGCGCCAGCAGCCAAGTAGGGGCCACCGGGGAGCTGTTTTTT
>TRBV5-1|.|.|TRBJ2-7
CASSFQWSSYEQYF
TGCGCCAGCAGCTTTCAATGGAGCTCCTACGAGCAGTACTTC